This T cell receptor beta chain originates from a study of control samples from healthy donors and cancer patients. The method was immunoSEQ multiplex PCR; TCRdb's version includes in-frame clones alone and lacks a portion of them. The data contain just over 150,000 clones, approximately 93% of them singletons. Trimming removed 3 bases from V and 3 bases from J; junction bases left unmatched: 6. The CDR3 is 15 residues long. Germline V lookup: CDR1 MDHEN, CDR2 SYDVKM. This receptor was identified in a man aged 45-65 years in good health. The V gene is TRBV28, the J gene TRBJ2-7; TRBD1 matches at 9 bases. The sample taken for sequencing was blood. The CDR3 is CASSFPGTGHYEQYF. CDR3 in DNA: TGTGCCAGCAGTTTTCCCGGGACAGGGCACTACGAGCAGTACTTC.